This is a list of T cell receptor beta chains from one sample in a study of blood T cell repertoires in COVID-19. Data came from immunoSEQ multiplex PCR; TCRdb stores just in-frame clones and leaves some out. The sample has 150,000 or so clones; 84% are singletons. The sample was PBMCs or T cells enriched from blood (not recorded which). The receptors derive from a man in his fifties or sixties who had recovered from COVID-19. Each CDR3 is given without its conserved first and last residue. Only part of the rows carry a size: once, few, many, or a class if the clone is expanded.

J gene,clone size,CDR3 length,V gene,CDR3 protein
TRBJ2-7,-,10,TRBV30,AWDREQYEQY
TRBJ1-2,-,14,TRBV4-2,ASSQDLLGANYGYT
TRBJ1-2,-,12,TRBV25-1,ASSEFRGDYGYT
TRBJ1-2,-,9,TRBV5-1,ASSSDYGYT
TRBJ1-6,many,9,TRBV21-1,ASSRGQSSN
TRBJ2-5,-,12,TRBV5-1,ASSFGGKKETQY
TRBJ2-3,once,13,TRBV6-5,ASNPSGETYDTQY
TRBJ1-3,-,15,TRBV9,ASSVGLGTGSGNTIY
TRBJ1-2,once,14,TRBV5-4,ASSLDAVLVSAGYT
TRBJ2-5,-,11,TRBV12-3/TRBV12-4,ASSLNRGETQY
TRBJ1-2,-,10,TRBV19,ASSIRDYGYT
TRBJ1-2,-,13,TRBV9,ASSVDEVTSYGYT
TRBJ2-1,-,12,TRBV7-2,ASSLLSGVDEQF
TRBJ2-5,-,14,TRBV7-9,ASSRRQGVSGETQY
TRBJ1-5,few,15,TRBV5-1,ARMRQVVRGFYQPQH
TRBJ2-5,-,13,TRBV7-9,ASSRGDRLSETQY
TRBJ1-2,once,13,TRBV18,ASSPRMGADYGYT
TRBJ1-1,-,13,TRBV28,ASIHSRVGLTEAF
TRBJ2-3,-,10,TRBV2,ASRVLADTQY
TRBJ1-3,-,12,TRBV29-1,SVQSGGSGNTIY
TRBJ1-2,-,14,TRBV7-9,ASSLGGVGGASGYT
TRBJ2-5,once,13,TRBV9,ASSVVPGEGETQY
TRBJ2-1,-,14,TRBV7-6,ASSLVVRGNSNEQF
TRBJ1-2,-,13,TRBV4-1,ASSQEGRVGYGYT
TRBJ2-1,-,11,TRBV6-5,ASTTTRYNEQF
TRBJ1-2,-,11,TRBV4-1,ASSQPGREGYT
TRBJ2-3,-,12,TRBV7-9,ASSRDSRTDTQY
TRBJ1-2,-,13,TRBV19,ASTRQGGFFSGYT
TRBJ2-7,-,11,TRBV9,ASSAGLSHEQY